These T cell receptor beta chains were read from a single sample in a study of cytomegalovirus exposure and HLA in healthy donors. The protocol was immunoSEQ multiplex PCR, while the TCRdb copy is restricted to in-frame clones and leaves out a portion. Among tens of thousands of clones listed, about 75% were seen once. Sequencing was done on a sample of PBMCs. The receptor source for this set is a man aged 40-49 years in good health and CMV-seronegative. Both conserved end residues are part of each CDR3. A D gene is named only where the DNA matches it firmly. The size of a clone is reported for some rows only, either as once, few or many, or as a class for expanded clones.

J gene	V gene	D gene	clone size	CDR3 DNA	CDR3 protein
TRBJ2-7	TRBV6-1	-	once	-	CASSEFQVSEQYF
TRBJ1-5	TRBV28	-	-	TGTGCCAGCACTCAACCAGGGCCCCTGACCCAGCATTTT	CASTQPGPLTQHF
TRBJ2-1	TRBV6-1	TRBD1	-	TGTGCCAGCAGTGGGACAGGGGCCCGCTACAATGAGCAGTTCTTC	CASSGTGARYNEQFF
TRBJ2-3	TRBV5-1	TRBD2	-	TGCGCCAGCAGCGCGGGGGACACAGATACGCAGTATTTT	CASSAGDTDTQYF
TRBJ2-1	TRBV4-2	TRBD2	-	TGTGCCAGCAGCCAAGTCACTAGCGGGGGGGTTAGCAATGAGCAGTTCTTC	CASSQVTSGGVSNEQFF
TRBJ1-1	TRBV25-1	TRBD1	-	TGTGCCAGCAGTGAATCCGACAGGGCAGGAGCGGACACTGAAGCTTTCTTT	CASSESDRAGADTEAFF
TRBJ1-5	TRBV28	-	-	TGTGCCAGCAGGCACAGGGACCCTAGCAATCAGCCCCAGCATTTT	CASRHRDPSNQPQHF
TRBJ1-2	TRBV11-1	-	-	TGTGCCAGCAGCCCTCCCCAGGCACAGGGCGACTATGGCTACACCTTC	CASSPPQAQGDYGYTF
TRBJ2-1	TRBV6-1	TRBD2	few	TGTGCCAGCAGTGTGACTAGCGGGAGTATAAGGTACAATGAGCAGTTCTTC	CASSVTSGSIRYNEQFF
TRBJ2-3	TRBV10-2	TRBD2	few	TGCGCCAGCGCCCCCTCCGACCTAGCGGGGTTTTTCACAGATACGCAGTATTTT	CASAPSDLAGFFTDTQYF
TRBJ1-5	TRBV28	TRBD1	-	TGTGCCAGCATCCCCAGGGGGAATCAGCCCCAGCATTTT	CASIPRGNQPQHF
TRBJ2-7	TRBV18	-	-	TGTGCCAGCTCAGGATTACGGACAGAGCAGTACTTC	CASSGLRTEQYF
TRBJ2-3	TRBV14	-	-	TGTGCCAGCAGCCAACGGGTCGGTAGCACAGATACGCAGTATTTT	CASSQRVGSTDTQYF
TRBJ2-7	TRBV15	TRBD1	-	TGTGCCACCAGCGATCCGGGACAGATTAGCTCCTACGAGCAGTACTTC	CATSDPGQISSYEQYF
TRBJ1-1	TRBV7-3	TRBD1	-	TGTGCCAGCAGCTTCGGACAGGACCCGGCGGATGAAGCTTTCTTT	CASSFGQDPADEAFF
TRBJ1-1	TRBV7-3	-	few	TGTGCCCAGGGAAACACTGAAGCTTTCTTT	CAQGNTEAFF
TRBJ1-1	TRBV7-2	-	once	TGTGCCAGCAGCTTTGGGCTCAGGGCGCGGAACACTGAAGCTTTCTTT	CASSFGLRARNTEAFF
TRBJ2-7	TRBV10-3	-	-	TGTGCCATCAGTGATTCCGACATGATGTACTTC	CAISDSDMMYF
TRBJ1-1	TRBV5-1	-	-	TGCGCCAGCAGCTTGAGGGGTCGAGGTGGGGTTGAAGCTTTCTTT	CASSLRGRGGVEAFF
TRBJ2-3	TRBV6-5	-	-	TGTGCCAGCAGCACAACAGGGAACGCGGCAGATACGCAGTATTTT	CASSTTGNAADTQYF
TRBJ1-1	TRBV6-1	-	-	TGTGCCAGCAGGGTCTCGGGGACTGAAGCTTTCTTT	CASRVSGTEAFF
TRBJ2-2	TRBV25-1	-	few	TGTGCCAGCATCGCCCCCCGCGGGAACACCGGGGAGCTGTTTTTT	CASIAPRGNTGELFF
TRBJ1-1	TRBV28	TRBD1	few	TGTGCCAGCAGTTTACAGGGGGGCCGGAGGACTGAAGCTTTCTTT	CASSLQGGRRTEAFF
TRBJ2-1	TRBV19	TRBD2	once	TGTGCCAGTAGTTTAAGCGGGAGGGCCTATGAGCAGTTCTTC	CASSLSGRAYEQFF
TRBJ2-6	TRBV5-1	TRBD1	-	TGCGCCAGCAGCTCGGGACAGGGGGGCGCTGGGGCCAACGTCCTGACTTTC	CASSSGQGGAGANVLTF
TRBJ1-2	TRBV30	TRBD1	-	TGTGCCTGGAGTCAATGGACAGGCCTTAACTATGGCTACACCTTC	CAWSQWTGLNYGYTF
TRBJ2-7	TRBV5-8	-	-	TGTGCCAGCAGCTTTGACTTGGCAGGGAAAGGGTACGAGCAGTACTTC	CASSFDLAGKGYEQYF
TRBJ2-3	TRBV11-2	-	few	TGTGCCAGCAGCCCGTTCCGGGGTACAGATACGCAGTATTTT	CASSPFRGTDTQYF
TRBJ1-1	TRBV28	-	-	TGTGCCAGCAGACCCAGAAACACTGAAGCTTTCTTT	CASRPRNTEAFF
TRBJ2-7	TRBV19	-	-	TGTGCCAGTAGCCCGACAGGTCAAAGCGAGCAGTACTTC	CASSPTGQSEQYF
TRBJ1-5	TRBV15	TRBD1	-	TGTGCCACCAGCAGTGGACAGGGCAATCAGCCCCAGCATTTT	CATSSGQGNQPQHF
TRBJ2-7	TRBV14	-	-	TGTGCCAGCATGGGGCGGGATTCCTACGAGCAGTACTTC	CASMGRDSYEQYF
TRBJ1-3	TRBV18	-	-	TGTGCCAGCTCACCGAACTTGGACGGGGGAGATGGAAACACCATATATTTT	CASSPNLDGGDGNTIYF
TRBJ1-5	TRBV4-1	TRBD1	-	TGCGCCAGCAGCCAAGATTGGAGACAGGGACAGCCCCAGCATTTT	CASSQDWRQGQPQHF
TRBJ2-3	TRBV27	TRBD2	-	TGTGCCAGCAGAATACCGGGACTAGCCATTTCTAGCACAGATACGCAGTATTTT	CASRIPGLAISSTDTQYF
TRBJ2-1	TRBV5-1	TRBD1	-	TGCGCCATTAGAGAGGGGGCGAGCAGTAATGAGCAGTTCTTC	CAIREGASSNEQFF
TRBJ1-2	TRBV19	-	-	TGTGCCAGTAGATGGGAGAACTATGGCTACACCTTC	CASRWENYGYTF
TRBJ2-7	TRBV2	-	few	TGTGCCAGCAGTGAAAGTCCCGTCGCGAGGGAGCAGTACTTC	CASSESPVAREQYF
TRBJ2-4	TRBV30	-	-	TGTGCCTGGAGTGTAAGTCTAGCGATAGCCAAAAACATTCAGTACTTC	CAWSVSLAIAKNIQYF
TRBJ2-1	TRBV4-2	-	-	TGTGCCAGCAGCCACCCGACTTGGCGGGGGCACAATGAGCAGTTCTTC	CASSHPTWRGHNEQFF
TRBJ1-6	TRBV19	TRBD1	-	TGTGCCAGTTCGACAGGGAATGGATCACCCCTCCACTTT	CASSTGNGSPLHF
TRBJ2-7	TRBV14	-	-	TGTGCCAGCAGCCAAGTAGTTAACTACGAGCAGTACTTC	CASSQVVNYEQYF
TRBJ1-2	TRBV6-6	TRBD1	-	TGTGCCAGCAGTTACCCAACCGGACAGGGGGAGGGCTACACCTTC	CASSYPTGQGEGYTF
TRBJ2-7	TRBV6-1	TRBD2	-	TGTGCCACCAACGACGGGGGGTTTTCCTACGAGCAGTACTTC	CATNDGGFSYEQYF
TRBJ2-7	TRBV10-3	TRBD1	few	TGTGCCATCAGTCCAGGACAGGGGGCCGGGTCCTACGAGCAGTACTTC	CAISPGQGAGSYEQYF
TRBJ2-3	TRBV27	TRBD2	-	TGTGCCAGCAGTCCGACTGGGACTAGCGTTTTGAATACGCAGTATTTT	CASSPTGTSVLNTQYF
TRBJ1-2	TRBV27	-	-	TGTGCCAGCAGTTCCCCGGTACGGGGGATGGTAGGCTACACCTTC	CASSSPVRGMVGYTF
TRBJ2-7	TRBV7-8	-	-	TGTGCCAGCAGTCGGGACACCTCCTACGAGCAGTACTTC	CASSRDTSYEQYF
TRBJ2-5	TRBV2	TRBD1	-	TGTGCCAGCAGTACCACTATGACAGGGGCCGTCCAAGAGACCCAGTACTTC	CASSTTMTGAVQETQYF
TRBJ2-7	TRBV10-3	-	-	TGTGCCATCGGGACCACGGGAGACTCCTACGAGCAGTACTTC	CAIGTTGDSYEQYF
TRBJ2-7	TRBV2	-	-	TGTGCCAGTAACCGGGACAAACTCTACGAGCAGTACTTC	CASNRDKLYEQYF
TRBJ1-5	TRBV9	TRBD1	-	TGTGCCAGCGGACAGGGTTCTCAGCCCCAGCATTTT	CASGQGSQPQHF
TRBJ1-1	TRBV5-8	-	-	TGTGCCAGCAGGGCCATCGCTCCCAATACTGAAGCTTTCTTT	CASRAIAPNTEAFF
TRBJ2-1	TRBV10-1	-	-	TGCGCCAGCAGTGAGTCTCAGGCGGGGTCGCTTAATGAGCAGTTCTTC	CASSESQAGSLNEQFF
TRBJ1-2	TRBV10-2	TRBD1	-	TGCGCCAGCAGTGGGGGACAGGGCTATGGCTACACCTTC	CASSGGQGYGYTF